This T cell receptor beta chain was identified in a study of technical replicates of blood from a handful of donors. This clone was recorded only once. Produced via immunoSEQ multiplex PCR; TCRdb's table is partial and in-frame only. The data hold about 68,000 clones, with under 98% observed a single time. Looked up from germline, CDR1 is MNHNY and CDR2 is SVGAGI (reference sequence). V lost 6 bases and J lost 2, with 8 bases in between. This CDR3 region has 12 residues. The receptor's source is a human donor in good health. The chain employs TRBV6-6 and TRBJ2-7, with a weak D call TRBD2 (5 bases). Sequenced sample: T cells isolated from PBMCs. The CDR3 protein is CASRTGTYEQYF. CDR3 DNA sequence: TGTGCCAGCAGGACCGGGACCTACGAGCAGTACTTC.